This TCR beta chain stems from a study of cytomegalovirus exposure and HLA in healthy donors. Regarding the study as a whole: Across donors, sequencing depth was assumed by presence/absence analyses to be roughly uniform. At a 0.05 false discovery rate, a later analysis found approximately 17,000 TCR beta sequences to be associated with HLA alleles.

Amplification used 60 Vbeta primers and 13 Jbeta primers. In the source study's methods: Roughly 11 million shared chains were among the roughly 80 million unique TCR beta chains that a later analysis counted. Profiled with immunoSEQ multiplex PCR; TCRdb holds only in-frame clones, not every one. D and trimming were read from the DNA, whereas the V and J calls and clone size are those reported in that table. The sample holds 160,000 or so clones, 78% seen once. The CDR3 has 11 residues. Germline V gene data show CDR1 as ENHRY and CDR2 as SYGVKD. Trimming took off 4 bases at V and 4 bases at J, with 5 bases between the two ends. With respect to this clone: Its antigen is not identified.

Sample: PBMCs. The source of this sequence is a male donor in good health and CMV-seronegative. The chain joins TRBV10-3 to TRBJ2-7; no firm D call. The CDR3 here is CAISASYEQYF. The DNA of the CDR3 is TGTGCCATCAGTGCCAGTTACGAGCAGTACTTC.